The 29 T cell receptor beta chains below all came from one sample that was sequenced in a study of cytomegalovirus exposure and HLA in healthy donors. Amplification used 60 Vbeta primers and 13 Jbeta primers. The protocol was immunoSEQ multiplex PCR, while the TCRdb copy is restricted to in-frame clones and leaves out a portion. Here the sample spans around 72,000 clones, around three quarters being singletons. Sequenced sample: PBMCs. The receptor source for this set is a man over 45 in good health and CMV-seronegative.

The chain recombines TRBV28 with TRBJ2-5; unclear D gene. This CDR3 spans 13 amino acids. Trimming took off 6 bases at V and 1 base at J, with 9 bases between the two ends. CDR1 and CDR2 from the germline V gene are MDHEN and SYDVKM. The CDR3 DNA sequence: TGTGCCAGCAGAGGCGGAAGCCAAGAGACCCAGTACTTC. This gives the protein CASRGGSQETQYF.

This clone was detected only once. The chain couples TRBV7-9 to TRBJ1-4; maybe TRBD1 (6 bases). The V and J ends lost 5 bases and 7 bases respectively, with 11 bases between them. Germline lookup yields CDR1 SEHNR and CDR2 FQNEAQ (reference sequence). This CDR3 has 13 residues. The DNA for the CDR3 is TGTGCCAGCAGCCCAGGACAGATTGAAAAACTGTTTTTT. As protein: CASSPGQIEKLFF.

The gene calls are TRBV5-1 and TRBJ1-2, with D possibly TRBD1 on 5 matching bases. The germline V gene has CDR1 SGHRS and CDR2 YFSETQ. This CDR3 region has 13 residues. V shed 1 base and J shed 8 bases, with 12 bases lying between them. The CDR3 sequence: CASSLTGGEGYTF. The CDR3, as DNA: TGCGCCAGCAGCTTGACGGGGGGGGAAGGCTACACCTTC.

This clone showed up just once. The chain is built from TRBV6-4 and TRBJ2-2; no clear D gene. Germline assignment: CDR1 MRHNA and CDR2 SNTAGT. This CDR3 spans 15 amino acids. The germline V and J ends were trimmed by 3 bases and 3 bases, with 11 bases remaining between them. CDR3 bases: TGTGCCAGCAGTGATAGTGGGCCGCACACCGGGGAGCTGTTTTTT. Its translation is CASSDSGPHTGELFF.

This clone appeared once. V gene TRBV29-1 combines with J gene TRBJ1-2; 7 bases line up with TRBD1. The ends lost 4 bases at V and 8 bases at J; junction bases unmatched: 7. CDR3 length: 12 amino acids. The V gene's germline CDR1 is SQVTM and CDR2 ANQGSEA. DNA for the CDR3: TGCAGCGTTGTCGCAGGGGGATTCGGCTACACCTTC. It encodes CSVVAGGFGYTF.

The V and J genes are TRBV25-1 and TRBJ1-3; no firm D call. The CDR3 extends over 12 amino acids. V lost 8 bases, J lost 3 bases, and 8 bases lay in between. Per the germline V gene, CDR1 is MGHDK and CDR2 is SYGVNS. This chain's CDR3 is CASCSIGNTIYF. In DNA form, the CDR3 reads TGTGCCAGCTGCTCTATTGGAAACACCATATATTTT.

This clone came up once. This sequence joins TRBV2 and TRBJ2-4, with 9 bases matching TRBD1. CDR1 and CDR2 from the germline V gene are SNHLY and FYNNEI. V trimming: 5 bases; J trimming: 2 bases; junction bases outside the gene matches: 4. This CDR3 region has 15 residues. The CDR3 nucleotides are TGTGCCAGCAGTAGACAGGGGGTCACCAAAAACATTCAGTACTTC. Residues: CASSRQGVTKNIQYF.

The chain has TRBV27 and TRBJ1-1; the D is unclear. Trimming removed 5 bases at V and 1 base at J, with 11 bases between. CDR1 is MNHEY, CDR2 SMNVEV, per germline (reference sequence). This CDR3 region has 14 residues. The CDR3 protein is CASSPFTRNTEAFF. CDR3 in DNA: TGTGCCAGCAGTCCCTTTACGAGGAACACTGAAGCTTTCTTT.

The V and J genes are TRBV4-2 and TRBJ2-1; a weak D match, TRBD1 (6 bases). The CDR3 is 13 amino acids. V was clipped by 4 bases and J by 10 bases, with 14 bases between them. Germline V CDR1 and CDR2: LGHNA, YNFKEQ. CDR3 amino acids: CASSPGASVEQFF. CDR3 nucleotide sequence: TGTGCCAGCAGCCCAGGGGCAAGTGTCGAGCAGTTCTTC.

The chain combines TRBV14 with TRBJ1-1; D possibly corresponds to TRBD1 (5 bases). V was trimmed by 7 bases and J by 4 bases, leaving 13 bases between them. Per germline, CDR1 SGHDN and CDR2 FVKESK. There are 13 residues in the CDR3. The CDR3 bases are TGTGCCAGCAACAACAGGTGGGGCACTGAAGCTTTCTTT. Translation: CASNNRWGTEAFF.

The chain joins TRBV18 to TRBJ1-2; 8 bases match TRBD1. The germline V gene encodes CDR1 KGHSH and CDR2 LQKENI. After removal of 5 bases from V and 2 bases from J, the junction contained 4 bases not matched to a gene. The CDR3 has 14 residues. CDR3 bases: TGTGCCAGCTCAGCAGGGGGCGCGAACTATGGCTACACCTTC. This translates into CASSAGGANYGYTF.

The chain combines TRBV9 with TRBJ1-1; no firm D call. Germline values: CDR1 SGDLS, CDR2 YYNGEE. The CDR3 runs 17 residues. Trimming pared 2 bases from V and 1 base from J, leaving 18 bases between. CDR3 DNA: TGTGCCAGCAGCGTTGGGAGTGGGGAATTAGAGAACACTGAAGCTTTCTTT. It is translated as CASSVGSGELENTEAFF.

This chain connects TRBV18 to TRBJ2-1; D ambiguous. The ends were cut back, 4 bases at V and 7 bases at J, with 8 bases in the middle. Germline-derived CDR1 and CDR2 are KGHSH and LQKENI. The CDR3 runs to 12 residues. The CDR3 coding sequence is TGTGCCAGCTCACAATTCGGGAATGAGCAGTTCTTC. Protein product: CASSQFGNEQFF. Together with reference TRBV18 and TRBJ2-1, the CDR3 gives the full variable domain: NAGVMQNPRHLVRRRGQEARLRCSPMKGHSHVYWYRQLPEEGLKFMVYLQKENIIDESGMPKERFSAEFPKEGPSILRIQQVVRGDSAAYFCASSQFGNEQFFGPGTRLTVL.

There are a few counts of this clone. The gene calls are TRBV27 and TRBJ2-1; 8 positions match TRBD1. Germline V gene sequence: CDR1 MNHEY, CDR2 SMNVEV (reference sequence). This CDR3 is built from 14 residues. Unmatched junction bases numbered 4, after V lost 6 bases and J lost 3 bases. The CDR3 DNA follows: TGTGCCAGCAGCTCGGACAGGGACTACAATGAGCAGTTCTTC. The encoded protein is CASSSDRDYNEQFF.

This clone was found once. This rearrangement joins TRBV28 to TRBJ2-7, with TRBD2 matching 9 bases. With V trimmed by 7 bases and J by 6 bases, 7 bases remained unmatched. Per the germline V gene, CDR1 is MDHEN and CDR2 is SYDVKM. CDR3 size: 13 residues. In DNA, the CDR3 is TGTGCCAGCACCCGCGGGGGGGGGAGCGAGCAGTACTTC. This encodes CASTRGGGSEQYF.

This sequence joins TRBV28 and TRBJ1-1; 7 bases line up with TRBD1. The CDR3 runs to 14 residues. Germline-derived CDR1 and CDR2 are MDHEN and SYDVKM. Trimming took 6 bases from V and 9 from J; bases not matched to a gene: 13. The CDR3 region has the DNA TGTGCCAGCAGCCCTCTTGGTACAGGGGTTAAAGCTTTCTTT. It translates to CASSPLGTGVKAFF. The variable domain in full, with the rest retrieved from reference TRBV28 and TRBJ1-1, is DVKVTQSSRYLVKRTGEKVFLECVQDMDHENMFWYRQDPGLGLRLIYFSYDVKMKEKGDIPEGYSVSREKKERFSLILESASTNQTSMYLCASSPLGTGVKAFFGQGTRLTVV.

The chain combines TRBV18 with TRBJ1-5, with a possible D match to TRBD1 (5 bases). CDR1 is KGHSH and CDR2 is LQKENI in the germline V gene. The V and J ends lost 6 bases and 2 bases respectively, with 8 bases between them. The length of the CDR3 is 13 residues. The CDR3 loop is CASSPGGNQPQHF. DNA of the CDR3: TGTGCCAGCTCCCCGGGGGGCAATCAGCCCCAGCATTTT.

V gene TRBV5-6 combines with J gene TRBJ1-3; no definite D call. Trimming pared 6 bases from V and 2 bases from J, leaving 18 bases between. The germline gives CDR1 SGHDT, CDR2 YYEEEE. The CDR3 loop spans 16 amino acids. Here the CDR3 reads CASKLPEYMTGNTIYF. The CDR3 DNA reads TGTGCCAGCAAACTTCCCGAATATATGACTGGAAACACCATATATTTT.

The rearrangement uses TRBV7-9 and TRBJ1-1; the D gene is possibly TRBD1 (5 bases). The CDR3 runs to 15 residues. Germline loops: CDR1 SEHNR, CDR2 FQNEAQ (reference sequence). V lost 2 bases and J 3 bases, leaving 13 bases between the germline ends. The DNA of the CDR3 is TGTGCCAGCAGCTTATTTTCCCGGGGGGACACTGAAGCTTTCTTT. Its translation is CASSLFSRGDTEAFF.

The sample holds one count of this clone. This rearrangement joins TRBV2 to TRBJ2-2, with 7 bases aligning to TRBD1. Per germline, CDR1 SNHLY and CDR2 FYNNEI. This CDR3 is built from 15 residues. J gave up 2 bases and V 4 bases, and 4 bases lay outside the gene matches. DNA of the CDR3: TGTGCCAGCAGTGTAGGGGGCCCCAACACCGGGGAGCTGTTTTTT. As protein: CASSVGGPNTGELFF.

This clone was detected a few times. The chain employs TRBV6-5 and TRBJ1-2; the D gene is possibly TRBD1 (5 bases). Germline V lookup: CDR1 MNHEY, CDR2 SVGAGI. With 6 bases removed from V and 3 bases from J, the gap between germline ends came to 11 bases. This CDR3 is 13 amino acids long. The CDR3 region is CASRTGGYYGYTF. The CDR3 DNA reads TGTGCCAGCAGAACCGGGGGGTACTATGGCTACACCTTC.

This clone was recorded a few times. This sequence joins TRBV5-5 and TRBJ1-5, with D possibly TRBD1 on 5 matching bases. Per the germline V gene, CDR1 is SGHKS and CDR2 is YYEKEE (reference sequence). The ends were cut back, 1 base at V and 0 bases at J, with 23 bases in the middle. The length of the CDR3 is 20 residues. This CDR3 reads CASSLSYLSGLKYSNQPQHF. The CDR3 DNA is TGTGCCAGCAGCTTGTCTTATCTTTCGGGACTGAAATATAGCAATCAGCCCCAGCATTTT.

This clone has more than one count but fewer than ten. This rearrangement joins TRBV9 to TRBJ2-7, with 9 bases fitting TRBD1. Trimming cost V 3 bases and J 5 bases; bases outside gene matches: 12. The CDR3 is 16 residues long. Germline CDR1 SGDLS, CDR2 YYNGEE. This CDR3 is CASSGRDRVGWDEQYF. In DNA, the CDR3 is TGTGCCAGCAGCGGCCGGGACAGGGTAGGATGGGACGAGCAGTACTTC.

In DNA form, the CDR3 reads TGCGCCAGCACCCAGACAGGGTATGACGAGCAGTACTTC. This translates into CASTQTGYDEQYF. The chain joins TRBV5-1 to TRBJ2-7, with 7 positions matching TRBD1. The CDR3 is 13 residues long. The junction had 8 bases not matched to a gene; V was cut back by 6 bases and J by 5 bases. CDR1 and CDR2 (germline): SGHRS, YFSETQ. The full variable domain, rest sourced from reference TRBV5-1 and TRBJ2-7, is KAGVTQTPRYLIKTRGQQVTLSCSPISGHRSVSWYQQTPGQGLQFLFEYFSETQRNKGNFPGRFSGRQFSNSRSEMNVSTLELGDSALYLCASTQTGYDEQYFGPGTRLTVT.

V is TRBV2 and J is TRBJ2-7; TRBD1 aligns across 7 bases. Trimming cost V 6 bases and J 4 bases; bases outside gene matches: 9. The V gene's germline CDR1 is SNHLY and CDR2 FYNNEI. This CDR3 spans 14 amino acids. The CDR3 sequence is CASRTGILRYEQYF. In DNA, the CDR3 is TGTGCCAGCAGGACAGGGATCCTCAGGTACGAGCAGTACTTC.

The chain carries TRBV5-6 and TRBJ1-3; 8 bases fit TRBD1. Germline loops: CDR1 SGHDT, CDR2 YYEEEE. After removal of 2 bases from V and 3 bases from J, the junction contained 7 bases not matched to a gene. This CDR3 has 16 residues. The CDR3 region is CASSFRTGRSGNTIYF. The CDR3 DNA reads TGTGCCAGCAGCTTCCGGACAGGGAGGAGTGGAAACACCATATATTTT.

The CDR3 here is CASSLAGAGDTQYF. For the CDR3, the DNA is TGTGCCAGCAGCTTGGCGGGAGCCGGAGATACGCAGTATTTT. The chain carries TRBV7-6 and TRBJ2-3, with 7 bases lining up with TRBD2. V was pared by 3 bases and J by 5 bases, with 5 bases of the junction left unmatched. There are 14 residues in the CDR3. CDR1 is SGHVS and CDR2 is FNYEAQ in the germline V gene.

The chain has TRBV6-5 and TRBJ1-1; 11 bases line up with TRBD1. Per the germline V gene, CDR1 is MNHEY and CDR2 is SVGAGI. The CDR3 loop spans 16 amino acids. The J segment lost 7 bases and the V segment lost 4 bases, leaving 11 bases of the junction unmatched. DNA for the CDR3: TGTGCCAGCAGTTTCGGACAGGGGGCGCTTGGCGGTGAAGCTTTCTTT. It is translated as CASSFGQGALGGEAFF.

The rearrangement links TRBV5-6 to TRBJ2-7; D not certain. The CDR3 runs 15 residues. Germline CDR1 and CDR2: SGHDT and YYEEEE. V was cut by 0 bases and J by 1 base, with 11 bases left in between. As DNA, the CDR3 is TGTGCCAGCAGCTTGGCCGTGGCCCTTTCCTACGAGCAGTACTTC. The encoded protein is CASSLAVALSYEQYF.